Listed here are 25 T cell receptor beta chains from one sample, sequenced in a study of blood T cell repertoires in COVID-19. Measured with immunoSEQ multiplex PCR; TCRdb has only the in-frame clones, and not every one. Of roughly 250,000 clones listed, roughly 84% are singletons. The sequencing sample was made of peripheral blood. Receptor source: a person aged 65 to 79 with COVID-19, enrolled during active disease.

The chain couples TRBV11-2 to TRBJ2-7, with TRBD1 matching 10 bases. This CDR3 has 15 amino acids. Germline V gene data show CDR1 as SGHAT and CDR2 as FQNNGV. The V segment lost 2 bases and the J segment 1 base; nucleotides outside the gene matches: 2. In DNA form, the CDR3 reads TGTGCCAGCAGCTTATGGGGACAGGGGTCCTACGAGCAGTACTTC. It specifies CASSLWGQGSYEQYF.

This chain uses TRBV29-1 with TRBJ1-5; possible D gene TRBD1, 5 bases. Trimming removed 6 bases at V and 4 bases at J, with 16 bases between. This CDR3 region has 14 residues. The germline gives CDR1 SQVTM, CDR2 ANQGSEA. CDR3 in amino acids: CSVRGGAGNQPQHF. CDR3 DNA sequence: TGCAGCGTGCGAGGAGGGGCTGGGAATCAGCCCCAGCATTTT.

This chain uses TRBV10-3 with TRBJ1-1; D may be TRBD1 (6 bases). Germline loops: CDR1 ENHRY, CDR2 SYGVKD. Trimming took 0 bases from V and 2 from J, leaving 10 bases between them. This CDR3 region has 15 residues. CDR3 sequence: CAISESNRDNTEAFF. The CDR3 coding sequence is TGTGCCATCAGTGAGTCGAACAGGGATAACACTGAAGCTTTCTTT.

V is TRBV12-3 or TRBV12-4 and J is TRBJ1-2, with D unresolved. The CDR3 has 13 amino acids. Trimming removed 4 bases at V and 5 bases at J, with 11 bases between. CDR3 bases: TGTGCCAGCAGTTGGGGAGGAGGTTATGGCTACACCTTC. This sequence encodes CASSWGGGYGYTF.

V and J are TRBV7-2 and TRBJ1-3; TRBD1 matches at 10 bases. Trimming at V came to 4 bases and at J to 8 bases, leaving 8 bases not matched to a gene. CDR3 length: 15 amino acids. Germline values: CDR1 SGHTA, CDR2 FQGNSA. CDR3 sequence (DNA): TGTGCCAGCAGCTCGATGACAGGGGGCCTGGACACCATATATTTT. It specifies CASSSMTGGLDTIYF.

Regarding this clone: The junction does not match germline at one end; this may be a read error. The chain uses TRBV3-1 (or the pseudogene TRBV3-2) and TRBJ2-2; 8 bases match TRBD1. CDR3 length: 15 residues. Germline-derived CDR1 and CDR2 are LGHDT and YNNKEL (reference sequence). The CDR3 nucleotides are TGTGCCAGCAGCCAAGGGACAGGGAACCCCGGGGAGCTGTTTTTT. Amino acid sequence: CASSQGTGNPGELFF.

V gene TRBV5-4 combines with J gene TRBJ2-5; tentatively, D is TRBD2 (6 bases). CDR3 length: 14 amino acids. Germline assignment: CDR1 SGHNT and CDR2 YYREEE (reference sequence). V dropped 5 bases and J dropped 1 base, with 12 bases sitting between them. In DNA, the CDR3 is TGTGCCAGCAGTTTCGGAGCGGGCCAAGAGACCCAGTACTTC. This translates into CASSFGAGQETQYF.

This clone has just one count. This rearrangement joins TRBV5-4 to TRBJ1-1, with 9 bases that match TRBD1. The CDR3 is made up of 15 amino acids. J lost 3 bases, V lost 3 bases, and 6 bases had no gene match. CDR1 is SGHNT, CDR2 YYREEE, per germline (reference sequence). CDR3 in DNA: TGTGCCAGCAGCTCCTTGACAGGGGGGCACACTGAAGCTTTCTTT. The encoded protein is CASSSLTGGHTEAFF.

This chain uses TRBV30 with TRBJ1-3, with D possibly matching TRBD1 (5 bases). This CDR3 contains 14 residues. V lost 7 bases and J lost 2, with 15 bases in between. CDR1 is GTSNPN, CDR2 SVGIG, per germline (reference sequence). The CDR3 is CALGWGSTGNTIYF. In nucleotides, the CDR3 is TGTGCCTTAGGTTGGGGCAGCACTGGAAACACCATATATTTT.

J is TRBJ2-2 and V is TRBV9; 9 bases are shared with TRBD1. Per the germline V gene, CDR1 is SGDLS and CDR2 is YYNGEE. The ends lost 0 bases at V and 2 bases at J; junction bases unmatched: 11. CDR3 length: 19 amino acids. The CDR3 coding sequence is TGTGCCAGCAGCGTAGAAAGAGACCGGGACAGGGCTAACACCGGGGAGCTGTTTTTT. Amino acid sequence: CASSVERDRDRANTGELFF.

This clone has more than one count but fewer than ten. The genes are TRBV14 and TRBJ1-2; D call uncertain. V shed 4 bases and J shed 8 bases, with 14 bases lying between them. The CDR3 contains 13 residues. The germline gives CDR1 SGHDN, CDR2 FVKESK. The chain's CDR3 is CASSLELSRGYTF. DNA of the CDR3: TGTGCCAGCAGCCTAGAATTGTCGCGGGGCTACACCTTC. Full variable domain (missing parts from reference TRBV14 and TRBJ1-2): EAGVTQFPSHSVIEKGQTVTLRCDPISGHDNLYWYRRVMGKEIKFLLHFVKESKQDESGMPNNRFLAERTGGTYSTLKVQPAELEDSGVYFCASSLELSRGYTFGSGTRLTVV.

This rearrangement joins TRBV7-2 to TRBJ1-5, with D uncertain. Deletions cut 0 bases from V and 2 bases from J, with 8 bases between. CDR1 is SGHTA, CDR2 FQGNSA, per germline. This CDR3 is 15 amino acids long. CDR3 in amino acids: CASSLADSGNQPQHF. The CDR3 DNA reads TGTGCCAGCAGCTTAGCGGACTCTGGCAATCAGCCCCAGCATTTT. The full variable domain, its missing parts supplied by reference TRBV7-2 and TRBJ1-5, is GAGVSQSPSNKVTEKGKDVELRCDPISGHTALYWYRQSLGQGLEFLIYFQGNSAPDKSGLPSDRFSAERTGGSVSTLTIQRTQQEDSAVYLCASSLADSGNQPQHFGDGTRLSIL.

The chain is built from TRBV15 and TRBJ2-5; D ambiguous. CDR1 is LNHNV, CDR2 YYDKDF, per germline (reference sequence). V lost 1 base, J lost 3 bases, and 3 bases lay in between. This CDR3 spans 12 amino acids. The CDR3 loop reads CATSRVKETQYF. The CDR3 DNA sequence: TGTGCCACCAGCAGAGTTAAAGAGACCCAGTACTTC.

The chain is built from TRBV9 and TRBJ2-2; no clear D. The V end lost 7 bases, the J end lost 3 bases, and 13 bases lay between the germline ends. This CDR3 has 14 residues. Germline V CDR1 and CDR2: SGDLS, YYNGEE. DNA for the CDR3: TGTGCCAGCGCTTCTCGGAGACACACCGGGGAGCTGTTTTTT. Translated: CASASRRHTGELFF.

V and J are TRBV6-1 and TRBJ1-2; D call uncertain. The CDR3 loop spans 15 amino acids. The V end was cut by 3 bases, the J end by 5 bases, with 16 bases between. Germline CDR1 is MNHNS and CDR2 is SASEGT. CDR3 loop: CASSEIWADPYGYTF. DNA for the CDR3: TGTGCCAGCAGTGAGATATGGGCAGATCCTTATGGCTACACCTTC.

The chain recombines TRBV7-9 with TRBJ1-2; a weak D match, TRBD1 (5 bases). Germline loops: CDR1 SEHNR, CDR2 FQNEAQ (reference sequence). This CDR3 is 13 amino acids long. V lost 3 bases and J lost 8, with 13 bases in between. The CDR3 bases are TGTGCCAGCAGCTTGGACCAGGGAATCGGCTACACCTTC. It encodes CASSLDQGIGYTF.

V usage is TRBV28 and J usage is TRBJ1-1; no firm D call. With 2 bases removed from V and 4 bases from J, the gap between germline ends came to 5 bases. This CDR3 contains 12 residues. Germline-derived CDR1 and CDR2 are MDHEN and SYDVKM. The CDR3 reads CASSLMATEAFF. The CDR3, as DNA: TGTGCCAGCAGTTTAATGGCCACTGAAGCTTTCTTT. Full variable domain (outside the CDR3, taken from reference TRBV28 and TRBJ1-1): DVKVTQSSRYLVKRTGEKVFLECVQDMDHENMFWYRQDPGLGLRLIYFSYDVKMKEKGDIPEGYSVSREKKERFSLILESASTNQTSMYLCASSLMATEAFFGQGTRLTVV.

The rearrangement links TRBV4-3 to TRBJ2-2, with 7 bases matching TRBD1. The CDR3 has 16 amino acids. Looked up from germline, CDR1 is LGHNA and CDR2 is YSLEER. The J segment lost 4 bases and the V segment lost 1 base, leaving 6 bases of the junction unmatched. CDR3 nucleotides: TGCGCCAGCAGCCAAGCTTACGCAGGGGGCACCGGGGAGCTGTTTTTT. It translates to CASSQAYAGGTGELFF.

This clone has more than one count but fewer than ten. The rearrangement uses TRBV2 and TRBJ2-7, with TRBD2 matching over 8 bases. This CDR3 comprises 12 residues. The V gene's germline CDR1 is SNHLY and CDR2 FYNNEI. The V and J ends lost 5 bases and 6 bases, in that order; junction bases with no gene match: 3. The CDR3: CASSSSGSEQYF. The CDR3 nucleotides are TGTGCCAGCAGTTCAAGCGGGAGCGAGCAGTACTTC.

The rearrangement links TRBV27 to TRBJ2-3, with 7 bases identical to TRBD1. This CDR3 has 15 residues. V lost 6 bases and J lost 1; bases outside the gene matches: 7. Germline V gene data show CDR1 as MNHEY and CDR2 as SMNVEV (reference sequence). The CDR3 is CASRRGGRGTDTQYF. Here the CDR3 DNA reads TGTGCCAGCAGACGAGGGGGCCGGGGCACAGATACGCAGTATTTT.

The chain links TRBV7-8 to TRBJ1-4; the D gene is possibly TRBD1 (6 bases). The CDR3 has 15 residues. With 4 bases removed from V and 8 bases from J, the gap between germline ends came to 17 bases. Germline CDR1 and CDR2: SGHVS and FQNEAQ. This CDR3 reads CASSSLTGKYEKLFF. In nucleotides, the CDR3 is TGTGCCAGCAGCTCCTTAACAGGGAAGTACGAAAAACTGTTTTTT.

J is TRBJ2-3 and V is TRBV4-2; TRBD1 matches at 9 bases. The CDR3 covers 18 residues. The V segment lost 0 bases and the J segment 2 bases; nucleotides outside the gene matches: 9. Germline values: CDR1 LGHNA, CDR2 YNFKEQ. The chain's CDR3 is CASSQDPAGTGNTDTQYF. In DNA form, the CDR3 reads TGTGCCAGCAGCCAAGATCCGGCTGGGACAGGGAACACAGATACGCAGTATTTT.

The rearrangement uses TRBV6-2 or TRBV6-3 and TRBJ2-1; 10 positions agree with TRBD2. Germline V gene data show CDR1 as MNHEY and CDR2 as SVGEGT. CDR3 length equals 16 residues. Losses at the gene ends were 5 bases for V and 2 bases for J; bases not matched to a gene: 6. The CDR3 DNA is TGTGCCAGCAGTCCCACTAGCGGGACCGCCTACAATGAGCAGTTCTTC. The encoded protein is CASSPTSGTAYNEQFF.

The chain recombines TRBV4-3 with TRBJ1-1; weak D call: TRBD1 (6 bases). The CDR3 is 17 residues long. Germline V gives CDR1 LGHNA, CDR2 YSLEER. V was clipped by 1 base and J by 1 base, with 16 bases between them. DNA of the CDR3: TGCGCCAGCAGCCAAGTCCGAATTGAACAGGGGAACACTGAAGCTTTCTTT. Its translation: CASSQVRIEQGNTEAFF.

The chain recombines TRBV5-4 with TRBJ2-7; weak D call: TRBD2 (6 bases). CDR1 is SGHNT and CDR2 is YYREEE in the germline V gene (reference sequence). This CDR3 region has 15 residues. The ends were cut back, 0 bases at V and 0 bases at J, with 10 bases in the middle. The CDR3 loop is CASSLGWDSSYEQYF. The CDR3 DNA reads as TGTGCCAGCAGCTTGGGTTGGGACTCCTCCTACGAGCAGTACTTC. The whole variable domain, filled in from reference TRBV5-4 and TRBJ2-7, reads ETGVTQSPTHLIKTRGQQVTLRCSSQSGHNTVSWYQQALGQGPQFIFQYYREEENGRGNFPPRFSGLQFPNYSSELNVNALELDDSALYLCASSLGWDSSYEQYFGPGTRLTVT.